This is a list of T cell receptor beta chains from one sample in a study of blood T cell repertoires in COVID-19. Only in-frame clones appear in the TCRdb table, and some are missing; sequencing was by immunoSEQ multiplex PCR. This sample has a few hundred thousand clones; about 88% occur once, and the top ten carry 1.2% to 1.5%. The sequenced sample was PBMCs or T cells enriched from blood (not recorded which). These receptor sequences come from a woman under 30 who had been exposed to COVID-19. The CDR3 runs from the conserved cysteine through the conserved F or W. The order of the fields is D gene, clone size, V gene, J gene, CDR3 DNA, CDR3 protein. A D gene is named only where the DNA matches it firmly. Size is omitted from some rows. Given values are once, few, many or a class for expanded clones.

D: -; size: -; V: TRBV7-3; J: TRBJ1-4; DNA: TGTGCCAGCAGCTTAATCCCGGCGGGGGGTAATGAAAAACTGTTTTTT; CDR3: CASSLIPAGGNEKLFF
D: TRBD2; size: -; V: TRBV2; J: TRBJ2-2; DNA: TGTGCCAGCAGTGATAGCGGGAGGCTCACCGGGGAGCTGTTTTTT; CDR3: CASSDSGRLTGELFF
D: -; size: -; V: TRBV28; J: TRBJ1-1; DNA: TGTGCCAGCAGTTTAAGGGGTGCAGGTGAAGCTTTCTTT; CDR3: CASSLRGAGEAFF
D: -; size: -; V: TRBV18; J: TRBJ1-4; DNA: TGTGCCAGCTCACCAGGACTTAATGAAAAACTGTTTTTT; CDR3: CASSPGLNEKLFF
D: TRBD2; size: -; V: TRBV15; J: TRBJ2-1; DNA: TGTGCCACCAGGACCGGAGGACTAGCGGGATCCTACAATGAGCAGTTCTTC; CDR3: CATRTGGLAGSYNEQFF
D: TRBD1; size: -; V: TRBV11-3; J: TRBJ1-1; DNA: TGTGCCAGCAGCCTGACAGGGGGCACTGAAGCTTTCTTT; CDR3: CASSLTGGTEAFF
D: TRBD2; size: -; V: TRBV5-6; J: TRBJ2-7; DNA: TGTGCCAGCACTCCCGGGGGGGGAGGTCCCTACGAGCAGTACTTC; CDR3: CASTPGGGGPYEQYF
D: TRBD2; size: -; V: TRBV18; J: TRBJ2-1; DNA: TGTGCCAGCTCACCAGGACTAGCGGGGTATGAGCAGTTCTTC; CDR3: CASSPGLAGYEQFF
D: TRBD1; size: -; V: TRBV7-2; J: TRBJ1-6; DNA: TGTGCCAGCAGCCCGGGACAGAAAAATTCACCCCTCCACTTT; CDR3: CASSPGQKNSPLHF
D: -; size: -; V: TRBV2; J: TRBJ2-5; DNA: TGTGCCAGCAGAGTGAGGCGGCAAGAGACCCAGTACTTC; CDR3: CASRVRRQETQYF
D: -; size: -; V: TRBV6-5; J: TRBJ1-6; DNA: TGTGCCAGCAGGGCACAGGGATCAGATTCACCCCTCCACTTT; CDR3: CASRAQGSDSPLHF
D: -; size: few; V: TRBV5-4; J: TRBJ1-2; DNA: TGTGCCAGCAGCCCGCAAGGGAGAGATGGCTACACCTTC; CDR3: CASSPQGRDGYTF
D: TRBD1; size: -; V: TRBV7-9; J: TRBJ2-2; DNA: TGTGCCAGCAGCCCAGGACAGGGGGGTACCGGGGAGCTGTTTTTT; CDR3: CASSPGQGGTGELFF
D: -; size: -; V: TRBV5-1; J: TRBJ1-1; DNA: TGCGCCAGCAGCTTAGGAGGCGGGGCAGGGAACACTGAAGCTTTCTTT; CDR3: CASSLGGGAGNTEAFF
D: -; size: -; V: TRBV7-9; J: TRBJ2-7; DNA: TGTGCCAGCAGCTTAGCCGGAACAGGCCACGAGCAGTACTTC; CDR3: CASSLAGTGHEQYF
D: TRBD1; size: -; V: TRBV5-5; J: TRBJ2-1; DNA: TGTGCCAGCAACCCGGGACAGGGGTACAATGAGCAGTTCTTC; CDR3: CASNPGQGYNEQFF
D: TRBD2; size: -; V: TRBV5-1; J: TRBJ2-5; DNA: TGCGCCAGCAGCTTGCCCGGGACTAGCGGCCTTCAAGAGACCCAGTACTTC; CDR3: CASSLPGTSGLQETQYF
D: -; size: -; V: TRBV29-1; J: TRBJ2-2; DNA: TGCAGCGTTGAATCCGCGATCGCCGGGGAGCTGTTTTTT; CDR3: CSVESAIAGELFF
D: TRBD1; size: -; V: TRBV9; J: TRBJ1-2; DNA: TGTGCCAGCAGCGTCGAGGGGGCTTATGGCTACACCTTC; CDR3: CASSVEGAYGYTF
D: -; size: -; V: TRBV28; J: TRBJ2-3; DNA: TGTGCCAGCAGTCCCTATTCGACAGATACGCAGTATTTT; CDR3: CASSPYSTDTQYF
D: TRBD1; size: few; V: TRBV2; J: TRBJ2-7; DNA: TGTGCCAGCAGAGGGACAGGGTCCGGCGAGCAGTACTTC; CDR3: CASRGTGSGEQYF
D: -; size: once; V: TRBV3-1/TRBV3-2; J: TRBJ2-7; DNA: TGTGCCAGCAGCCAATTAGACTACGAGCAGTACTTC; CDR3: CASSQLDYEQYF
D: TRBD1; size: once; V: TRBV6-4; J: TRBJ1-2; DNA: TGTGCCAGCAGTGACGTGACAGGGGTAGGCGGCTACACCTTC; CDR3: CASSDVTGVGGYTF
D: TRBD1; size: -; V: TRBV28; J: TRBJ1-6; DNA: TGTGCCAGCAGTTATCGTCAGGGGGGTTCACCCCTCCACTTT; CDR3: CASSYRQGGSPLHF
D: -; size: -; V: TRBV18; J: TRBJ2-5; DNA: TGTGCCAGCTCACCCCGGACTCACGGAGAGACCCAGTACTTC; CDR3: CASSPRTHGETQYF
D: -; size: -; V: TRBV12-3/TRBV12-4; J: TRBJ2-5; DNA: TGTGCCAGCAAAAGGGACTCCCAAGAGACCCAGTACTTC; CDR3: CASKRDSQETQYF
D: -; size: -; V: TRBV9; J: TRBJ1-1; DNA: TGTGCCAGCAGCCCTCGGGCGGAGGGGACTGAAGCTTTCTTT; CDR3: CASSPRAEGTEAFF
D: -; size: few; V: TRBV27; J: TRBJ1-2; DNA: TGTGCCAGCTCAGAGCAGGGGTTGCGTGGCTACACCTTC; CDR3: CASSEQGLRGYTF
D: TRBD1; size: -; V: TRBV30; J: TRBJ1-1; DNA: TGTGCCTGGGGACAGGGGGGCTTGAACACTGAAGCTTTCTTT; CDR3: CAWGQGGLNTEAFF
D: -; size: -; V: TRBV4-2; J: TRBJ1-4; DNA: TGTGCCAGCAGCCCAAGGACCGCGGGGGATGAAAAACTGTTTTTT; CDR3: CASSPRTAGDEKLFF
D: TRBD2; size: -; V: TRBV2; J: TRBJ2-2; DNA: TGTGCCAGCACTCGTGGGAGGGCCGAGGCCGGGGAGCTGTTTTTT; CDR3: CASTRGRAEAGELFF
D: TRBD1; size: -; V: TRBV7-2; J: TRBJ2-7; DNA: TGTGCCAGCAGTCATCGACAGGGGGCAGGACGCGAGCAGTACTTC; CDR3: CASSHRQGAGREQYF
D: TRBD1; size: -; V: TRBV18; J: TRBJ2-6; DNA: TGTGCCAGCTCGCTTACAGGGGCAAGCTCTGGGGCCAACGTCCTGACTTTC; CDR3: CASSLTGASSGANVLTF
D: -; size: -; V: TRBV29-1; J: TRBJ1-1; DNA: TGCAGCACTCGACAGGACCTCATGAACACTGAAGCTTTCTTT; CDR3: CSTRQDLMNTEAFF
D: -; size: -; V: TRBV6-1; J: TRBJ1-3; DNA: TGTGCCAGCAGTGAAATAGGAGAATCTGGAAACACCATATATTTT; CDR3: CASSEIGESGNTIYF
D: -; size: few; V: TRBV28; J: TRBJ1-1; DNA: TGTGCCAGCAGTTTAGGGCTCCAGAGCACTGAAGCTTTCTTT; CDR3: CASSLGLQSTEAFF
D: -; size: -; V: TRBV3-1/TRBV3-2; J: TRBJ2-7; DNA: TGTGCCAGCAGCCTCGGCAGGGCCTACGAGCAGTACTTC; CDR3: CASSLGRAYEQYF
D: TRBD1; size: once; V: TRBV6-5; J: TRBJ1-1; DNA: TGTGCCAGCAGTTACTCGCCCGACAGGGGGGAAGCTTTCTTT; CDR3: CASSYSPDRGEAFF
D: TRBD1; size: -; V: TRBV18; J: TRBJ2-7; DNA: TGTGCCAGCTCACGGCCAGCCGACAGGGGTCTTTCCTACGAGCAGTACTTC; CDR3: CASSRPADRGLSYEQYF
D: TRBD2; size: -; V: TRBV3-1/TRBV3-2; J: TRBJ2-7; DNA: TGTGCCAGCAGCCAACCCCGGAGCGGGAGGAACGAGCAGTACTTC; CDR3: CASSQPRSGRNEQYF
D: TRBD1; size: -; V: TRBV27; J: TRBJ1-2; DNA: TGTGCCAGCAGTCGACAGGGACCTAACTATGGCTACACCTTC; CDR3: CASSRQGPNYGYTF
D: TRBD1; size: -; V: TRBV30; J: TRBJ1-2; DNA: TGTGCCTGGAGCCCAGGGGGCTATGGCTACACCTTC; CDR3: CAWSPGGYGYTF
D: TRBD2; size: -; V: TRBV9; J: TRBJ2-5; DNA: TGTGCCAGCAGCTTCGGGACTAGCGGGTCCCAAGAGACCCAGTACTTC; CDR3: CASSFGTSGSQETQYF
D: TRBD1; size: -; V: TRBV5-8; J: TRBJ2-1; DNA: TGTGCCATCAAACAGGGGGCGGCCTACAATGAGCAGTTCTTC; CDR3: CAIKQGAAYNEQFF
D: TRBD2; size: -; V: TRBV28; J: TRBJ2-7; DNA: TGTGCCAGCCGTCCCCGGAAGGCGGGAGTGGTCGAGCAGTACTTC; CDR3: CASRPRKAGVVEQYF
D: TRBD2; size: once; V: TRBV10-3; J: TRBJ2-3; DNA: TGTGCCATCAGTGAATCTAGCGGGAGCTTCACAGATACGCAGTATTTT; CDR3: CAISESSGSFTDTQYF